This is a list of T cell receptor beta chains from one sample in a study of blood T cell repertoires in COVID-19. Method: immunoSEQ multiplex PCR; TCRdb's copy keeps in-frame clones and lacks some. The sample has tens of thousands of clones; 81% are singletons. The sequenced material came from peripheral blood. All receptors come from a man older than 75 with acute or convalescent COVID-19. Each CDR3 is given with its conserved first and last residue. The D gene is left open where the match is weak. Clone size appears in some rows only: once, few, many, or a class for an expanded clone.

v_gene,abundance,j_gene,d_gene,len,CDR3nt,CDR3aa
TRBV19,NA,TRBJ1-5,TRBD1,12,TGTGCCAGTAATGTGGGACAGGGGCCCCAGCATTTT,CASNVGQGPQHF
TRBV7-9,NA,TRBJ2-1,NA,17,TGTGCCAGCAGCTTAGCGCGAGGTAGGACACCCTACAATGAGCAGTTCTTC,CASSLARGRTPYNEQFF
TRBV2,NA,TRBJ1-2,TRBD1,15,TGTGCCAGCAGGGAACCGGGACAGGGGAGGTATGGCTACACCTTC,CASREPGQGRYGYTF
TRBV11-2,NA,TRBJ2-3,NA,19,TGTGCCAGCAGCTTAACAAAGGGGCAGCCTGGGCCTGGCACAGATACGCAGTATTTT,CASSLTKGQPGPGTDTQYF
TRBV5-1,NA,TRBJ2-5,TRBD2,19,TGCGCCAGCAGCTTGGTAAGGCTAGCGGGAGCAAGACTGCCGGAGACCCAGTACTTC,CASSLVRLAGARLPETQYF
TRBV5-1,NA,TRBJ2-4,TRBD1,15,TGCGCCAGCAGCCGTCTCTTGGGGACAGCAAACATTCAGTACTTC,CASSRLLGTANIQYF
TRBV2,NA,TRBJ2-7,NA,14,TGTGCCAGCAGTGAGAGCGGATCATCCTACGAGCAGTACTTC,CASSESGSSYEQYF
TRBV7-9,NA,TRBJ2-7,NA,11,TGTGCCAGCAGCTCTCCTTACGAGCAGTACTTC,CASSSPYEQYF
TRBV5-1,NA,TRBJ2-1,NA,14,TGCGCCAGCAGCTTGGATCCAGGGCCGAATGAGCAGTTCTTC,CASSLDPGPNEQFF
TRBV28,NA,TRBJ1-6,NA,18,TGTGCCAGCAGTCCCCCCTTGGGCAGGGACACCTATAATTCACCCCTCCACTTT,CASSPPLGRDTYNSPLHF
TRBV5-1,few,TRBJ1-1,TRBD1,14,TGCGCCAGCAGCCGACAGGGGGCGAACACTGAAGCTTTCTTT,CASSRQGANTEAFF
TRBV5-8,NA,TRBJ2-3,TRBD2,16,TGTGCCAGCAGCCAAGGGACTAGCGGGAGGACAGATACGCAGTATTTT,CASSQGTSGRTDTQYF
TRBV5-1,NA,TRBJ1-1,TRBD1,14,TGCGCCAGCAGCTTGATGGGACAGGGTACTGAAGCTTTCTTT,CASSLMGQGTEAFF
TRBV12-3/TRBV12-4,NA,TRBJ1-2,NA,13,TGTGCCAGCAGTTTATCAGACATCTATGGCTACACCTTC,CASSLSDIYGYTF
TRBV4-1,NA,TRBJ2-2,TRBD2,15,TGCGCCAGCAGCCAAGTATGGGGAGGGGCCGGGGAGCTGTTTTTT,CASSQVWGGAGELFF
TRBV18,NA,TRBJ2-2,TRBD2,19,TGTGCCAGCTCACCACGTAGGACTAGCGGCCTTGCGAACACCGGGGAGCTGTTTTTT,CASSPRRTSGLANTGELFF
TRBV6-5,few,TRBJ1-2,NA,13,TGTGCCAGTTCGTCTGGGAGTCCCTATGGCTACACCTTC,CASSSGSPYGYTF
TRBV5-1,NA,TRBJ2-3,NA,14,TGCGCCAGCAGGGAGCCGGTTCTAACAGATACGCAGTATTTT,CASREPVLTDTQYF
TRBV28,NA,TRBJ2-1,NA,15,TGTGCCACCTCAAGCGCAACGCGAACCGGGAGTGAGCAGTTCTTC,CATSSATRTGSEQFF
TRBV6-6,NA,TRBJ2-7,TRBD2,14,TGTGCCAGCAGGCCTACTAGCGGGAGTAACGAGCAGTACTTC,CASRPTSGSNEQYF
TRBV5-4,NA,TRBJ1-6,NA,14,TGTGCCAGCAGCACCGGGACTTATGGTTCACCCCTCCACTTT,CASSTGTYGSPLHF
TRBV2,NA,TRBJ2-7,TRBD1,14,TGTGCCAGCAGTGATGACAGGGGGCAGTTCGAGCAGTACTTC,CASSDDRGQFEQYF
TRBV19,NA,TRBJ1-4,NA,16,TGTGCCAGTAGGACTATCGGTGCCTATCGAAATGAAAAACTGTTTTTT,CASRTIGAYRNEKLFF
TRBV20-1,NA,TRBJ1-6,NA,19,TGCAGTGCCAGTGGGAGGGCGGGCTCAGATCGCTCCTATAATTCACCCCTCCACTTT,CSASGRAGSDRSYNSPLHF
TRBV19,NA,TRBJ2-7,TRBD1,15,TGTGCCAGTAGTTTGGGCAGGGGGTTGGAGTACGAGCAGTACTTC,CASSLGRGLEYEQYF
TRBV5-1,NA,TRBJ2-1,TRBD2,15,TGCGCCAGCAGCTCCCTCAGCGGGAGCCTCAATGAGCAGTTCTTC,CASSSLSGSLNEQFF
TRBV11-2,NA,TRBJ1-5,TRBD1,16,TGTGCCAGCAGCCCGCGGGACAGCACCCCCGGGCAGCCCCAGCATTTT,CASSPRDSTPGQPQHF
TRBV5-1,NA,TRBJ2-1,NA,14,TGCGCCAGCAGCTTGGGACAGACCTACAATGAGCAGTTCTTC,CASSLGQTYNEQFF
TRBV6-4,NA,TRBJ2-1,NA,14,TGTGCCAGCAGTGAAGGCGGGGCCTACAATGAGCAGTTCTTC,CASSEGGAYNEQFF
TRBV3-1/TRBV3-2,NA,TRBJ1-1,TRBD1,14,TGTGCCAGCAGCTACGGACAGGGGGACACTGAAGCTTTCTTT,CASSYGQGDTEAFF
TRBV2,NA,TRBJ2-1,TRBD1,16,TGTGCCAGCAGGGCGAGGGGGACAGGGGTCTACAATGAGCAGTTCTTC,CASRARGTGVYNEQFF
TRBV9,NA,TRBJ2-3,TRBD1,15,TGTGCCAGCAGCGCCAGACAGGGAAGCACAGATACGCAGTATTTT,CASSARQGSTDTQYF
TRBV9,NA,TRBJ2-1,NA,15,TGTGCCAGCAGCCAGGGTAGCGGAGACTACAATGAGCAGTTCTTC,CASSQGSGDYNEQFF
TRBV6-1,NA,TRBJ1-3,NA,16,TGTGCCAGCAGTGAAATGTTGCCTAACTCTGGAAACACCATATATTTT,CASSEMLPNSGNTIYF
TRBV3-1/TRBV3-2,few,TRBJ2-1,TRBD2,15,TGTGCCAGCAGCCAAGGGCTAGCGGGAGGCAATGAGCAGTTCTTC,CASSQGLAGGNEQFF
TRBV7-3,NA,TRBJ2-2,NA,14,TGTGCCAGCAGCTTAACGTGGCAAACCGGGGAGCTGTTTTTT,CASSLTWQTGELFF
TRBV18,NA,TRBJ1-4,TRBD1,15,TGTGCCAGCTCGTTGGGACAGGGCATCAGGGAAAAACTGTTTTTT,CASSLGQGIREKLFF
TRBV5-4,NA,TRBJ2-5,TRBD1,15,TGTGCCAGCAGCTTGGGACCGACAGGGTCAGAGACCCAGTACTTC,CASSLGPTGSETQYF
TRBV6-5,few,TRBJ1-5,TRBD1,13,TGTGCCAGCAGTTCCGGGACAGGGCAGCCCCAGCATTTT,CASSSGTGQPQHF
TRBV28,NA,TRBJ1-1,NA,14,TGTGCCAGCAGTTTAGCTAATAAGAACACTGAAGCTTTCTTT,CASSLANKNTEAFF
TRBV29-1,NA,TRBJ2-2,TRBD2,13,TGCAGCGTTGGGGGGGGTTATCCCGGGGAGCTGTTTTTT,CSVGGGYPGELFF
TRBV9,once,TRBJ1-1,NA,14,TGTGCCAGCAGCCCCAGACAGAGCAACACTGAAGCTTTCTTT,CASSPRQSNTEAFF